The rows below give T cell receptor beta chains drawn from one sample of a study of control samples from healthy donors and cancer patients. Assay: immunoSEQ multiplex PCR; the TCRdb copy retains only in-frame clones and omits some. The sample contains roughly 120,000 clones, 80% to 90% of which appear only once. Sequences were obtained from blood. These receptors all stem from a man aged 25 to 40 in good health. Each CDR3 is given without its conserved first and last residue. The order of the fields is V gene, J gene, CDR3 protein.

TRBV4-1,TRBJ2-3,ASSQRAAQGISTDTQY
TRBV7-3,TRBJ2-2,ASSSRQGGNGELF
TRBV6-1,TRBJ2-5,ASSEALQGLETQY
TRBV13,TRBJ2-5,ASSWGSQETQY
TRBV3-1/TRBV3-2,TRBJ1-2,ASSRGAGNGGGYT
TRBV3-1/TRBV3-2,TRBJ1-2,ASSQESKGARGYT
TRBV29-1,TRBJ2-1,SVEWWGGQF
TRBV2,TRBJ2-3,ASTRGLAGAGDTQY
TRBV10-3,TRBJ1-6,AISTPGQDRGALH
TRBV5-6,TRBJ2-3,ASSSRGTDTQY
TRBV7-3,TRBJ2-1,ASSFLPTAPYNEQF
TRBV3-1/TRBV3-2,TRBJ1-6,ASSQGQGAGSPLH
TRBV12-3/TRBV12-4,TRBJ1-2,ASSLGRTSYT
TRBV27,TRBJ1-6,ASSFRGQGVGNSPLH
TRBV5-1,TRBJ2-3,ASSLEVTSGTDTQY
TRBV19,TRBJ2-4,ASSVQGLAKNIQY
TRBV30,TRBJ1-2,AWSFIFENGYT
TRBV18,TRBJ1-3,ASSPQGNSGNTIY
TRBV18,TRBJ2-3,ASSPETGADTQY
TRBV28,TRBJ1-3,ASSLYRANSGNTIY
TRBV4-1,TRBJ1-1,ASSHLRPGDTEAF
TRBV11-2,TRBJ1-1,ASNQPPRNTEAF
TRBV5-6,TRBJ1-2,ASSSPDRGFFDGYT
TRBV24-1,TRBJ2-7,ATSQGGEYEQY
TRBV10-1,TRBJ2-1,ASSEGTTYNEQF
TRBV2,TRBJ2-1,ASNEGNPYNEQF
TRBV10-3,TRBJ1-2,AISESMTGGTYGYT
TRBV6-1,TRBJ1-6,ASSDPTGPGSPLH
TRBV2,TRBJ1-5,ASSFNRGEPQH
TRBV6-6,TRBJ2-2,ASSYLGRNTGELF
TRBV4-1,TRBJ1-6,ASSQDNGARGRSPLH
TRBV19,TRBJ2-7,ASSISTGLYEQY
TRBV7-9,TRBJ1-4,ASSPGPDEKLF
TRBV18,TRBJ1-5,ASSYSSQPQH
TRBV19,TRBJ1-2,ASSLMGGRSGYT
TRBV10-3,TRBJ2-4,AIREGGAGGIKNIQY
TRBV3-1/TRBV3-2,TRBJ1-1,ASSQERAGNTEAF
TRBV3-1/TRBV3-2,TRBJ1-1,ASSQGQYTEAF
TRBV19,TRBJ1-2,ASSTDRVNYGYT
TRBV27,TRBJ2-3,ASSLSGRRTDTQY
TRBV19,TRBJ1-3,ASSIGTVLSSGNTIY
TRBV2,TRBJ1-4,ASRGGATNEKLF